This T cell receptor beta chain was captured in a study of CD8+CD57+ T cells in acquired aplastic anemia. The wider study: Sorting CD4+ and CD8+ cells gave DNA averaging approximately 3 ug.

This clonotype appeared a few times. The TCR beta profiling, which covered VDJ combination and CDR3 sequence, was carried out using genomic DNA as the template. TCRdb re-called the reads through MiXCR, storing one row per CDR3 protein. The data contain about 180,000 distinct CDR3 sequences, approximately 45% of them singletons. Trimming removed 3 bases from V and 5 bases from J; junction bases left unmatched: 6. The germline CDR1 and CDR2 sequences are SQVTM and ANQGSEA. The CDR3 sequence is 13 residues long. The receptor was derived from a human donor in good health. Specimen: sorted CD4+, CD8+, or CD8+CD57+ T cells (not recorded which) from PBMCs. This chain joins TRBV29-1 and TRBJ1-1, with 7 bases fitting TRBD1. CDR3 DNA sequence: TGCAGCGTTGAGACAGGGAGGAATACTGAAGCTTTCTTT. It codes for CSVETGRNTEAFF.